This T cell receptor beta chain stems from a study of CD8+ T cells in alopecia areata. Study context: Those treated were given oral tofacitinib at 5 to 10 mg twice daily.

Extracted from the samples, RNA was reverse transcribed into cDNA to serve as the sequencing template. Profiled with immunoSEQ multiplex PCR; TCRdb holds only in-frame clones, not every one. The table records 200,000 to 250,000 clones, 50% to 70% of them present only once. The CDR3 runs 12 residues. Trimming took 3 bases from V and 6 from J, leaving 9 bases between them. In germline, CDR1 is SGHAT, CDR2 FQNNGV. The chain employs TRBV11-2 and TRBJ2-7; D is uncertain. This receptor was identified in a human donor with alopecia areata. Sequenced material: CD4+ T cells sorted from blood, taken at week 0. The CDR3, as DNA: TGTGCCAGCAGCTTGGCCGGGCGCGAGCAGTACTTC. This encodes CASSLAGREQYF.